The 25 T cell receptor beta chains below come from one sample, sequenced in a study of blood T cell repertoires in COVID-19. Sequencing was performed with immunoSEQ multiplex PCR; in TCRdb, only in-frame clones are kept and a portion is missing. The sample shows 130,000 or so clones, roughly 90% of them seen only once. What was sequenced was peripheral blood. All receptors come from a man aged 45 to 65 with acute or convalescent COVID-19.

This clone appeared a single time. The chain combines TRBV24-1 with TRBJ2-1; perhaps TRBD1 as D (6 bases). The V gene's germline CDR1 is KGHDR and CDR2 SFDVKD. There are 11 residues in the CDR3. The CDR3 DNA is TGTGCGTCTAGCAGGGGCAATGAGCAGTTCTTC. Translation: CASSRGNEQFF.

The rearrangement links TRBV7-2 to TRBJ2-7, with 7 bases identical to TRBD1. Per the germline V gene, CDR1 is SGHTA and CDR2 is FQGNSA. J lost 5 bases, V lost 5 bases, and 6 bases had no gene match. The CDR3 contains 13 residues. CDR3 nucleotides: TGTGCCAGCAGCGGTCGACAGGGTAACGAGCAGTACTTC. Its protein is CASSGRQGNEQYF. Supplemented by reference TRBV7-2 and TRBJ2-7, the full variable domain reads GAGVSQSPSNKVTEKGKDVELRCDPISGHTALYWYRQSLGQGLEFLIYFQGNSAPDKSGLPSDRFSAERTGGSVSTLTIQRTQQEDSAVYLCASSGRQGNEQYFGPGTRLTVT.

J is TRBJ2-2 and V is TRBV2; D is perhaps TRBD1 (5 bases). This CDR3 has 13 amino acids. V was pared by 6 bases and J by 4 bases, with 9 bases between. Per germline, CDR1 SNHLY and CDR2 FYNNEI. The chain's CDR3 is CASSPQATGELFF. The CDR3 nucleotides are TGTGCCAGCAGCCCACAGGCCACCGGGGAGCTGTTTTTT.

The DNA for the CDR3 is TGTGCCAGCATACATCGGACACCTGGGGATACGCAGTATTTT. It is translated as CASIHRTPGDTQYF. The genes are TRBV11-2 and TRBJ2-3; TRBD1 is a possible D gene (5 bases). Germline-derived CDR1 and CDR2 are SGHAT and FQNNGV. The CDR3 extends over 14 amino acids. V was cut by 7 bases and J by 6 bases, with 17 bases left in between. The full variable domain, rest sourced from reference TRBV11-2 and TRBJ2-3, is EAGVAQSPRYKIIEKRQSVAFWCNPISGHATLYWYQQILGQGPKLLIQFQNNGVVDDSQLPKDRFSAERLKGVDSTLKIQPAKLEDSAVYLCASIHRTPGDTQYFGPGTRLTVL.

The chain joins TRBV21-1 to TRBJ1-1; the table's D call TRBD1 went unverified against the DNA. TRBV21-1 is marked as a pseudogene. The length of the CDR3 is 13 residues. The CDR3 loop is CAPQGSMNTEAFF. For the CDR3, the DNA is TGTGCCCCCCAGGGGAGCATGAACACTGAAGCTTTCTTT.

The rearrangement links TRBV19 to TRBJ2-1; TRBD2 is a possible D gene (7 bases). Germline CDR1 LNHDA, CDR2 SQIVND (reference sequence). The CDR3 covers 17 residues. The ends were cut back, 1 base at V and 2 bases at J, with 15 bases in the middle. Written as DNA, the CDR3 is TGTGCCAGTAGTATAGTTTCGGGGGGCCGGACCTACAATGAGCAGTTCTTC. Its protein product is CASSIVSGGRTYNEQFF. The whole variable domain, remainder taken from reference TRBV19 and TRBJ2-1, is DGGITQSPKYLFRKEGQNVTLSCEQNLNHDAMYWYRQDPGQGLRLIYYSQIVNDFQKGDIAEGYSVSREKKESFPLTVTSAQKNPTAFYLCASSIVSGGRTYNEQFFGPGTRLTVL.

The rearrangement uses TRBV9 and TRBJ2-5; TRBD2 matches at 8 bases. The CDR3 covers 15 residues. Germline V gene data show CDR1 as SGDLS and CDR2 as YYNGEE. Trimming cost V 1 base and J 0 bases; bases outside gene matches: 2. The CDR3 DNA follows: TGTGCCAGCAGCGTAAGGACTAGCTACCAAGAGACCCAGTACTTC. This codes for CASSVRTSYQETQYF.

The chain recombines TRBV7-2 with TRBJ2-7; 7 bases fit TRBD2. Germline CDR1 SGHTA, CDR2 FQGNSA. This CDR3 is built from 16 residues. Trimming removed 4 bases from V and 3 bases from J; junction bases left unmatched: 12. The CDR3 here is CASSSVRRGWGYEQYF. The CDR3 DNA sequence: TGTGCCAGCAGCTCCGTGCGGCGGGGGTGGGGCTACGAGCAGTACTTC.

A single count supports this clone. The chain couples TRBV5-1 to TRBJ1-6; TRBD1 might be the D (5 bases). V was cut by 0 bases and J by 10 bases, with 11 bases left in between. The CDR3 sequence is 14 residues long. Germline V gives CDR1 SGHRS, CDR2 YFSETQ. CDR3 in amino acids: CASSLEGQNSPLHF. In DNA form, the CDR3 reads TGCGCCAGCAGCTTGGAGGGGCAGAACTCACCCCTCCACTTT.

There are a few counts of this clone. The chain uses TRBV4-1 and TRBJ2-1; D may be TRBD1 (6 bases). Between the trimmed V and J ends, which lost 3 bases and 12 bases, there was a span of 15 bases. The length of the CDR3 is 13 residues. CDR1 is MGHRA, CDR2 YSYEKL, per germline. The CDR3 spells CASSQSQGWGQFF. DNA of the CDR3: TGCGCCAGCAGCCAGTCACAGGGCTGGGGGCAGTTCTTC.

The V and J genes are TRBV7-9 and TRBJ1-2; maybe TRBD1 (6 bases). The germline V gene encodes CDR1 SEHNR and CDR2 FQNEAQ (reference sequence). The CDR3 contains 14 residues. Deletions cut 5 bases from V and 6 bases from J, with 16 bases between. CDR3 sequence: CASSPKGGGDGYTF. CDR3 in DNA: TGTGCCAGCAGCCCTAAGGGGGGGGGAGATGGCTACACCTTC. Combining the CDR3 with reference TRBV7-9 and TRBJ1-2 gives the whole variable domain DTGVSQNPRHKITKRGQNVTFRCDPISEHNRLYWYRQTLGQGPEFLTYFQNEAQLEKSRLLSDRFSAERPKGSFSTLEIQRTEQGDSAMYLCASSPKGGGDGYTFGSGTRLTVV.

This clone has more than one count but fewer than ten. The rearrangement uses TRBV5-1 and TRBJ2-7; TRBD2 might be the D (5 bases). The CDR3 runs to 14 residues. The germline V gene has CDR1 SGHRS and CDR2 YFSETQ. Trimming left V 1 base short and J 7 bases short, with 15 bases between. The CDR3 loop is CASSLPTLGGEQYF. The DNA of the CDR3 is TGCGCCAGCAGCTTGCCCACACTTGGAGGAGAGCAGTACTTC.

This clone has just a few counts. The V gene is TRBV27, the J gene TRBJ1-2; TRBD1 might be the D (5 bases). Germline CDR1 MNHEY, CDR2 SMNVEV (reference sequence). This CDR3 spans 15 amino acids. V was trimmed by 5 bases and J by 7 bases, leaving 20 bases between them. This chain's CDR3 is CASSPRGRGGGGYTF. The CDR3 coding sequence is TGTGCCAGCAGTCCCCGCGGGCGTGGGGGGGGTGGCTACACCTTC.

The rearrangement links TRBV5-1 to TRBJ2-2; TRBD2 agrees at 8 bases. Per germline, CDR1 SGHRS and CDR2 YFSETQ. This CDR3 is built from 15 residues. J lost 2 bases, V lost 4 bases, and 4 bases had no gene match. The CDR3 DNA reads TGCGCCAGCAGCCCGGGGGGGGTAAACACCGGGGAGCTGTTTTTT. It yields the protein CASSPGGVNTGELFF.

This clone showed up just once. This chain connects TRBV19 to TRBJ1-2, with D possibly matching TRBD1 (6 bases). CDR1 LNHDA and CDR2 SQIVND come from the germline V gene (reference sequence). The CDR3 runs 15 residues. The V end lost 7 bases, the J end lost 2 bases, and 17 bases lay between the germline ends. CDR3 sequence: CASTLNGGANYGYTF. In DNA form, the CDR3 reads TGTGCCAGTACCCTCAATGGGGGGGCGAACTATGGCTACACCTTC.

This rearrangement joins TRBV2 to TRBJ2-1; no firm D call. Germline CDR1 is SNHLY and CDR2 is FYNNEI. Trimming shortened V by 10 bases and J by 3 bases, and 10 bases separated the two germline ends. The CDR3 sequence is 12 residues long. This chain's CDR3 is CATKADYNEQFF. Here the CDR3 DNA reads TGTGCCACCAAAGCCGACTACAATGAGCAGTTCTTC.

The chain joins TRBV28 to TRBJ1-2, with 9 bases matching TRBD1. Unmatched junction bases numbered 26, after V lost 7 bases and J lost 5 bases. This CDR3 is 20 amino acids long. CDR1 and CDR2 from the germline V gene are MDHEN and SYDVKM. CDR3 loop: CASIGVRGRTGARGGYGYTF. DNA for the CDR3: TGTGCCAGCATAGGGGTTCGGGGCAGGACAGGGGCTCGTGGGGGATATGGCTACACCTTC.

This rearrangement joins TRBV29-1 to TRBJ1-2; D uncertain. The V end lost 4 bases, the J end lost 6 bases, and 12 bases lay between the germline ends. In germline, CDR1 is SQVTM, CDR2 ANQGSEA. CDR3 length: 12 residues. DNA of the CDR3: TGCAGCGTTGTACACGGGGATAATGGCTACACCTTC. This sequence encodes CSVVHGDNGYTF.

The chain couples TRBV24-1 to TRBJ2-1, with 8 bases lining up with TRBD2. CDR1 KGHDR and CDR2 SFDVKD come from the germline V gene. V shed 5 bases and J 2 bases; nucleotides not matched to a gene: 7. The CDR3 contains 16 residues. The CDR3 protein is CATSARSGSPYNEQFF. The CDR3 DNA follows: TGTGCCACCAGTGCCCGGAGCGGGAGCCCCTACAATGAGCAGTTCTTC.

The chain uses TRBV2 and TRBJ2-7; 9 bases line up with TRBD2. The CDR3 length is 15 residues. CDR1 and CDR2 from the germline V gene are SNHLY and FYNNEI. J was trimmed by 0 bases and V by 8 bases; bases with no gene match: 8. CDR3 amino acids: CASRSGRPFSYEQYF. DNA of the CDR3: TGTGCCAGCCGGAGCGGGAGGCCTTTCTCCTACGAGCAGTACTTC.

The rearrangement uses TRBV28 and TRBJ1-2; 9 bases fit TRBD1. CDR1 and CDR2 from the germline V gene are MDHEN and SYDVKM. CDR3 length equals 12 residues. With V trimmed by 7 bases and J by 7 bases, 4 bases remained unmatched. The DNA of the CDR3 is TGTGCCAGCAACGACAGGGGGTTTGGCTACACCTTC. It is translated as CASNDRGFGYTF.

The V call is TRBV5-6, the J call TRBJ2-7; 7 bases match TRBD1. CDR3 size: 14 residues. The V gene end was trimmed by 0 bases and the J gene end by 0 bases; junction bases not matched to a gene: 0. Per germline, CDR1 SGHDT and CDR2 YYEEEE. The DNA of the CDR3 is TGTGCCAGCAGCTTGGACAGGGGCTCCTACGAGCAGTACTTC. Its protein is CASSLDRGSYEQYF.

This chain uses TRBV5-1 with TRBJ2-1; tentative D call: TRBD1 (6 bases). The ends were cut back, 0 bases at V and 6 bases at J, with 10 bases in the middle. This CDR3 is built from 14 residues. Germline values: CDR1 SGHRS, CDR2 YFSETQ. The CDR3 DNA reads TGCGCCAGCAGCTTGGAGGGACAAAGCAATGAGCAGTTCTTC. As protein: CASSLEGQSNEQFF. Complete variable domain (other parts from reference TRBV5-1 and TRBJ2-1): KAGVTQTPRYLIKTRGQQVTLSCSPISGHRSVSWYQQTPGQGLQFLFEYFSETQRNKGNFPGRFSGRQFSNSRSEMNVSTLELGDSALYLCASSLEGQSNEQFFGPGTRLTVL.

V and J are TRBV7-9 and TRBJ1-2; 7 nucleotides line up with TRBD1. The germline CDR1 and CDR2 sequences are SEHNR and FQNEAQ (reference sequence). The V and J ends lost 1 base and 5 bases, in that order; junction bases with no gene match: 4. This CDR3 region has 14 residues. CDR3 sequence (DNA): TGTGCCAGCAGCTTAGGACAGGGCTGGTATGGCTACACCTTC. Amino acids: CASSLGQGWYGYTF.

The gene calls are TRBV7-9 and TRBJ2-7, with D perhaps TRBD2 (6 bases). Germline CDR1 SEHNR, CDR2 FQNEAQ (reference sequence). CDR3 length: 13 amino acids. V lost 7 bases and J 4 bases, leaving 14 bases between the germline ends. The CDR3 here is CASKIGSGYEQYF. The CDR3 region has the DNA TGTGCCAGCAAGATTGGTAGCGGTTACGAGCAGTACTTC.